This TCR beta chain was captured in a study of blood T cell repertoires in COVID-19. On the study more broadly: Spain, Italy and the United States supplied samples that represented acute and convalescent COVID-19.

Categorization into cohorts depended on clinical history that participants reported. Exposed participants came across a COVID-19 case within 2 weeks before study entry. This CDR3 comprises 17 residues. The V gene's germline CDR1 is LNHDA and CDR2 SQIVND (reference sequence). Deletions cut 0 bases from V and 2 bases from J, with 14 bases between. In the study's own analysis: Amplified reference gene primers provided the basis for estimating nucleated cell counts. Sequencing was performed with immunoSEQ multiplex PCR; in TCRdb, only in-frame clones are kept and a portion is missing. D and trimming were read from the DNA, whereas the V and J calls and clone size are those reported in that table. The sample holds 250,000 to 300,000 clones, approximately 84% seen once.

The chain recombines TRBV19 with TRBJ1-5; a weak D match, TRBD1 (5 bases). The origin of this receptor is a woman between 45 and 60 years old who had been exposed to COVID-19. The sequenced material came from PBMCs or T cells enriched from blood (not recorded which). In DNA, the CDR3 is TGTGCCAGTAGTATAGATCAGGGAGGCTGGGGCAATCAGCCCCAGCATTTT. It yields the protein CASSIDQGGWGNQPQHF.